These 8 T cell receptor beta chains share one sample of origin, sequenced in a study of cytomegalovirus exposure and HLA in healthy donors. The PCR was carried out with 60 Vbeta primers and 13 Jbeta primers. Produced via immunoSEQ multiplex PCR; TCRdb's table is partial and in-frame only. The top ten hold around 8.1% of the sample, which has around 50,000 clones, 80% seen once. Sequences were obtained from PBMCs. All receptors come from a young man in good health and CMV-seropositive.

This sequence joins TRBV9 and TRBJ2-7, with 9 nucleotides matching TRBD2. The CDR3 length is 15 residues. Germline lookup yields CDR1 SGDLS and CDR2 YYNGEE. V lost 4 bases, J lost 2 bases, and 7 bases stayed unmatched. The CDR3 nucleotides are TGTGCCAGCAGCCCGAGGCTAGCGGGGACCTACGAGCAGTACTTC. Its translation is CASSPRLAGTYEQYF.

In nucleotides, the CDR3 is TGTGCCTGGAGTACGACAGGGGTTCAGCCCCAGCATTTT. Amino acid sequence: CAWSTTGVQPQHF. The gene calls are TRBV30 and TRBJ1-5; 8 bases map to TRBD1. CDR1 is GTSNPN, CDR2 SVGIG, per germline (reference sequence). The CDR3 totals 13 residues. The junction had 3 bases not matched to a gene; V was cut back by 2 bases and J by 6 bases.

J is TRBJ2-1 and V is TRBV7-2, with 10 bases identical to TRBD2. The CDR3 consists of 17 residues. Germline V gene data show CDR1 as SGHTA and CDR2 as FQGNSA. Trimming cost V 1 base and J 7 bases; bases outside gene matches: 10. The CDR3 DNA reads TGTGCCAGCAGCTTAGATTCGACAGCGGGGGGGCGTAATGAGCAGTTCTTC. Protein: CASSLDSTAGGRNEQFF.

The chain employs TRBV29-1 and TRBJ2-3, with 13 bases that match TRBD2. From germline, CDR1 is SQVTM and CDR2 ANQGSEA. CDR3 size: 16 residues. J was trimmed by 3 bases and V by 8 bases; bases with no gene match: 11. The CDR3 region has the DNA TGCAGCCACACTAGCGGGGGGGCTTTTAGGACAGATACGCAGTATTTT. Translated, it gives CSHTSGGAFRTDTQYF.

This clone has ten or more counts. The chain links TRBV6-1 to TRBJ1-3; maybe TRBD1 (6 bases). Germline-derived CDR1 and CDR2 are MNHNS and SASEGT. The CDR3 length is 15 residues. V was pared by 7 bases and J by 2 bases, with 15 bases between. As DNA, the CDR3 is TGTGCCAGCAAGGTCGCCCAGGGGACTGGAAACACCATATATTTT. Amino acids: CASKVAQGTGNTIYF.

By sample fraction, this clone is medium-sized (0.01 to 0.1%). The rearrangement joins TRBV27 to TRBJ1-2; unclear D gene. Deletions cut 5 bases from V and 8 bases from J, with 15 bases between. The germline gives CDR1 MNHEY, CDR2 SMNVEV (reference sequence). The CDR3 runs 13 residues. The CDR3 reads CASSISYSGGYTF. The CDR3 DNA follows: TGTGCCAGCAGTATAAGTTATTCGGGGGGCTACACCTTC.

The rearrangement joins TRBV10-1 to TRBJ2-3, with D unclear. Between the trimmed V and J ends, which lost 6 bases and 3 bases, there was a span of 16 bases. CDR1 WNHNN and CDR2 SYGVQD come from the germline V gene (reference sequence). This CDR3 has 15 amino acids. CDR3 nucleotides: TGCGCCAGCAGCGCGGTGGGTGGTAGGACAGATACGCAGTATTTT. This codes for CASSAVGGRTDTQYF.

The sample holds a few counts of this clone. CDR3 region: CASSPYGPSGGVTGELFF. The CDR3 coding sequence is TGTGCCAGCAGCCCATACGGACCTAGCGGGGGGGTGACCGGGGAGCTGTTTTTT. The rearrangement uses TRBV5-4 and TRBJ2-2, with TRBD2 matching over 12 bases. Unmatched junction bases numbered 12, after V lost 4 bases and J lost 5 bases. Germline CDR1 reads SGHNT; CDR2 reads YYREEE (reference sequence). The CDR3 loop spans 18 amino acids. Using reference TRBV5-4 and TRBJ2-2 for the parts outside the CDR3, the full variable domain is ETGVTQSPTHLIKTRGQQVTLRCSSQSGHNTVSWYQQALGQGPQFIFQYYREEENGRGNFPPRFSGLQFPNYSSELNVNALELDDSALYLCASSPYGPSGGVTGELFFGEGSRLTVL.